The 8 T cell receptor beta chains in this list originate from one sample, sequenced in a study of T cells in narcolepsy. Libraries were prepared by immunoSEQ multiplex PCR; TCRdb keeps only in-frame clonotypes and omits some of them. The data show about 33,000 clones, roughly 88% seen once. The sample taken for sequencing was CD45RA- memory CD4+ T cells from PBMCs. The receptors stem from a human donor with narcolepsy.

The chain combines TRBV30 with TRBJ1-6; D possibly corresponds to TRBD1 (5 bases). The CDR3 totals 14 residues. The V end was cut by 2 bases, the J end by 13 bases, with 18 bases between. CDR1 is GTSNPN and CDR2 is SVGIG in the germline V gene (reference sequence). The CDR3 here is CAWSFRGSHRPLHF. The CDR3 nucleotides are TGTGCCTGGAGTTTCCGGGGATCACACAGGCCCCTCCACTTT.

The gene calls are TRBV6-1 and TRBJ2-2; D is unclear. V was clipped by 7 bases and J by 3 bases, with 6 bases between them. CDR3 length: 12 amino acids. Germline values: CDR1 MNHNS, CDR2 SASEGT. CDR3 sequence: CASKRDTGELFF. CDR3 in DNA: TGTGCCAGCAAAAGGGACACCGGGGAGCTGTTTTTT.

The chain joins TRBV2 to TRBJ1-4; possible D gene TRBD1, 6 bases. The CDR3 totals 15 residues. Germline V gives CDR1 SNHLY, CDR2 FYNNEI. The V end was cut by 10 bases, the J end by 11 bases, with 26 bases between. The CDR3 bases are TGTGCCACCGGGGAAAGACAGGCCCTCGGAGGGAAACTGTTTTTT. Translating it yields CATGERQALGGKLFF.

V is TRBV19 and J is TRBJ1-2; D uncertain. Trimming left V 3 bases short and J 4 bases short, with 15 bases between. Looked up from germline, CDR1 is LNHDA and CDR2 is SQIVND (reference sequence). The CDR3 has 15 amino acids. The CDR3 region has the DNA TGTGCCAGTAGTATGTTGGGTTCCCTCCTCTATGGCTACACCTTC. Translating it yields CASSMLGSLLYGYTF. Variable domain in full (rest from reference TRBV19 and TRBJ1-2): DGGITQSPKYLFRKEGQNVTLSCEQNLNHDAMYWYRQDPGQGLRLIYYSQIVNDFQKGDIAEGYSVSREKKESFPLTVTSAQKNPTAFYLCASSMLGSLLYGYTFGSGTRLTVV.

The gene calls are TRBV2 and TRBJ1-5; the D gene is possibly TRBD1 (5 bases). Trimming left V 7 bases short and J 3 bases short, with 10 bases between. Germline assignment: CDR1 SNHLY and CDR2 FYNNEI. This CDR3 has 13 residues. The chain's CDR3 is CASMTDVNQPQHF. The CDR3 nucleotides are TGTGCCAGCATGACAGACGTCAATCAGCCCCAGCATTTT.

CDR3 amino acids: CASSLDLGSAEKLFF. CDR3 DNA: TGCGCCAGCAGCTTGGATCTGGGGTCCGCTGAAAAACTGTTTTTT. The chain uses TRBV5-1 and TRBJ1-4; no firm D call. V lost 0 bases and J lost 7, with 13 bases in between. Germline V lookup: CDR1 SGHRS, CDR2 YFSETQ. The CDR3 loop spans 15 amino acids. Full variable domain (rest looked up from reference TRBV5-1 and TRBJ1-4): KAGVTQTPRYLIKTRGQQVTLSCSPISGHRSVSWYQQTPGQGLQFLFEYFSETQRNKGNFPGRFSGRQFSNSRSEMNVSTLELGDSALYLCASSLDLGSAEKLFFGSGTQLSVL.

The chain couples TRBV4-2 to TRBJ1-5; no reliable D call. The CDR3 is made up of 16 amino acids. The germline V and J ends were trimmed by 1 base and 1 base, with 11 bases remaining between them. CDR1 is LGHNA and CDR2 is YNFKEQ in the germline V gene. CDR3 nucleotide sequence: TGTGCCAGCAGCCAAGGGGCCGATTACAGCAATCAGCCCCAGCATTTT. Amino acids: CASSQGADYSNQPQHF.

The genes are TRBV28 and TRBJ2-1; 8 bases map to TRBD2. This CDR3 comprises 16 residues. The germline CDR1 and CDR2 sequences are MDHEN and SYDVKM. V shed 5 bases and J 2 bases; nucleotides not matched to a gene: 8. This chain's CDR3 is CASSQSGSGPYNEQFF. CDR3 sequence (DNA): TGTGCCAGCAGTCAGAGCGGGAGCGGACCCTACAATGAGCAGTTCTTC.